The sequence of this T cell receptor (beta chain) was determined in a study of beta chain features in type 1 diabetes. On this clone: What it binds is unknown.

Isolation of CD4+ naive, central memory, regulatory and stem cell-like memory cells was achieved by sorting via CD45RO/CCR7/CD25/CD127/CD95/CD27. cDNA synthesis used the whole RNA isolate, giving expressed TCRB sequences. Sequencing used immunoSEQ multiplex PCR; TCRdb keeps in-frame clones, though not all of them. The table records a few hundred thousand clones, roughly 12% of them present only once. CDR1 is MNHEY and CDR2 is SMNVEV in the germline V gene (reference sequence). The CDR3 loop spans 13 amino acids. Trimming took off 6 bases at V and 7 bases at J, with 13 bases between the two ends. Whole-study findings and limits: Patients showed naive, central memory and Treg TCRB repertoires that appeared more similar than those of healthy donors. Insertions were fewer and deletions more numerous at VDJ junctions in type 1 diabetes patients.

The origin of this receptor is a man younger than 35 in good health. The chain is built from TRBV27 and TRBJ1-5; D not certain. Material: naive CD4+ T cells from blood. The CDR3 protein is CASSVQRRQPQHF. The CDR3 coding sequence is TGTGCCAGCAGCGTACAGAGGAGGCAGCCCCAGCATTTT.